Listed below are T cell receptor beta chains from one sample, sequenced in a study of T cell responses to AZD1222 COVID-19 vaccine. The method was immunoSEQ multiplex PCR; TCRdb's version includes in-frame clones alone and lacks a portion of them. The sample holds approximately 60,000 clones, around 85% seen once. Sequencing used peripheral blood, obtained on day 0 of AZD1222 vaccination. The source is an adult in good health. Both conserved end residues are part of each CDR3. A D gene is named only where the DNA matches it firmly. Clone size is stated in some rows and not others, as once, few, many or a class when expanded.

>TRBV11-2|-|TRBJ2-2|-
TGTGCCACACGGTCAACAGGGCCTCAGAGAACCGGGGAGCTGTTTTTT
CATRSTGPQRTGELFF
>TRBV7-3|once|TRBJ2-1|TRBD2
TGTGCCAGCAGCCGCGTAGCGGGAGTCGAGCGCAATGAGCAGTTCTTC
CASSRVAGVERNEQFF
>TRBV4-2|-|TRBJ1-3|-
TGTGCCAGCAGCCAAGAAAGGGGGTTATGGAACACCATATATTTT
CASSQERGLWNTIYF
>TRBV19|-|TRBJ1-2|-
TGTGCCAGTCGGCCTGGGGGGCTTGACAGTAACTATGGCTACACCTTC
CASRPGGLDSNYGYTF
>TRBV19|-|TRBJ1-1|-
TGTGCCAGTAGTATAGTCCGGGGATCGCGTTCGAACACTGAAGCTTTCTTT
CASSIVRGSRSNTEAFF
>TRBV6-4|medium-sized|TRBJ2-2|TRBD2
TGTGCCAGCAGTGGACTAGCGGACACCGGGGAGCTGTTTTTT
CASSGLADTGELFF
>TRBV7-9|-|TRBJ2-3|TRBD2
TGTGCCAGCAGCTTTAGCGGGAGTGCAGATACGCAGTATTTT
CASSFSGSADTQYF
>TRBV19|-|TRBJ2-5|TRBD2
TGTGCCAGTAGCCAGAGATCTAGCGGGAGGCTAGAGACCCAGTACTTC
CASSQRSSGRLETQYF
>TRBV10-3|-|TRBJ2-1|TRBD2
TGTGCCATCAGCGCGGGACTAGCCGACAATGAGCAGTTCTTC
CAISAGLADNEQFF
>TRBV7-8|-|TRBJ2-1|TRBD2
TGTGCCAGCAGCTTAGGGGGTCTAGCGGGAGGTGAGCAGTTCTTC
CASSLGGLAGGEQFF
>TRBV5-1|-|TRBJ2-7|TRBD2
TGCGCCAGCAGCCTCGGGACTAGCGGGAGACAAGAGCAGTACTTC
CASSLGTSGRQEQYF
>TRBV19|-|TRBJ1-5|-
TGTGCCAGTAGTATTCGTTTCAATCAGCCCCAGCATTTT
CASSIRFNQPQHF
>TRBV19|once|TRBJ2-7|-
TGTGCCAGTAGTCGAAGCCTCCCCTACGAGCAGTACTTC
CASSRSLPYEQYF
>TRBV29-1|-|TRBJ2-1|TRBD2
TGCAGCGTTGGAGCGGGGCCCTACAATGAGCAGTTCTTC
CSVGAGPYNEQFF
>TRBV6-5|-|TRBJ2-3|-
TGTGCCAGCAGTTACCGGACTAGCACAGATACGCAGTATTTT
CASSYRTSTDTQYF
>TRBV3-1/TRBV3-2|once|TRBJ2-7|TRBD1
TGTGCCAGCAGCCAAGATTTTAACAGGGGGCTCTCCGAGCAGTACTTC
CASSQDFNRGLSEQYF
>TRBV27|-|TRBJ1-1|TRBD1
TGTGCCAGCAGTCAACATCGGACAGGGGAGACTGAAGCTTTCTTT
CASSQHRTGETEAFF
>TRBV27|-|TRBJ1-5|TRBD1
TGTGCCAGCAGTCCAACGTGGGACAGCTTCCAGCCCCAGCATTTT
CASSPTWDSFQPQHF
>TRBV5-1|-|TRBJ1-1|-
TGCGCCAGCAGCTTGGTGAAGGTTGGCAGTGAAGCTTTCTTT
CASSLVKVGSEAFF
>TRBV19|once|TRBJ1-4|-
TGTGCCAGTAGTTCTTTCGGGGAAAAACTGTTTTTT
CASSSFGEKLFF
>TRBV28|few|TRBJ1-4|-
TGTGCCGCCCGGTCTCACCCTCTGGGTGAAAAACTGTTTTTT
CAARSHPLGEKLFF
>TRBV11-3|-|TRBJ2-7|-
TGTGCCAGCAGTAGGACTCCAAGCTCCTACGAGCAGTACTTC
CASSRTPSSYEQYF
>TRBV5-1|-|TRBJ1-4|-
TGCGCCAGCAGCTTGGCCATGGGGGACCTAAAACTGTTTTTT
CASSLAMGDLKLFF
>TRBV9|-|TRBJ2-1|-
TGTGCCAGCAGCGTAGCTAGAGAGCAGTTCTTC
CASSVAREQFF
>TRBV19|few|TRBJ2-7|TRBD2
TGTGCCAGTAGTATAGGTCCAGCGGGAGCCTACGAGCAGTACTTC
CASSIGPAGAYEQYF
>TRBV5-1|-|TRBJ2-7|-
TGCGCCAGCAGCTCCGCAGGGGTGTCCTACGAGCAGTACTTC
CASSSAGVSYEQYF
>TRBV7-6|-|TRBJ2-1|TRBD1
TGTGCCAGCAGCTTAGGTCCCCCAGGGGGCGGATCCGATGAGCAGTTCTTC
CASSLGPPGGGSDEQFF
>TRBV9|-|TRBJ1-2|-
TGTGCCAGCAGCCCCGGGACGGAGGACTATGGCTACACCTTC
CASSPGTEDYGYTF
>TRBV5-1|-|TRBJ1-5|-
TGCGCCAGCAGCTTGGAATTGCCGGATTCGGGTAATAATCAGCCCCAGCATTTT
CASSLELPDSGNNQPQHF
>TRBV5-1|-|TRBJ1-3|-
TGCGCCAGCAGCTTGCAACAGGTGATCTCTGGAAACACCATATATTTT
CASSLQQVISGNTIYF
>TRBV3-1/TRBV3-2|-|TRBJ2-1|TRBD2
TGTGCCAGCAGCCAAGGGTTCGAGACTAGCGAGTTCTTC
CASSQGFETSEFF
>TRBV7-8|once|TRBJ2-3|-
TGTGCCAGCAGCTTAGCGCTTGAAGTCGGTACGCAGTATTTT
CASSLALEVGTQYF
>TRBV5-1|-|TRBJ1-1|TRBD1
TGCGCCAGCAGCTTTGGACAGGGCGATATGAACACTGAAGCTTTCTTT
CASSFGQGDMNTEAFF
>TRBV5-1|-|TRBJ2-3|-
TGCGCCAGCAGCTTAGCCCCCCCAACGCAGTATTTT
CASSLAPPTQYF
>TRBV5-6|-|TRBJ1-2|-
TGTGCCAGCAGCTTGGCCGGGGGAAACTATGGCTACACCTTC
CASSLAGGNYGYTF
>TRBV4-1|-|TRBJ2-7|-
TGCGCCAGCAGCCAAGCTAGCTTCTCAGCCTACGAGCAGTACTTC
CASSQASFSAYEQYF
>TRBV4-1|-|TRBJ1-3|-
TGCGCCAGCAGCCCCACAGGCGACGGGTTAACTGGAAACACCATATATTTT
CASSPTGDGLTGNTIYF
>TRBV5-6|-|TRBJ1-2|-
TGTGCCAGCAGCTTGGCGGCAGGGCATGGCTACACCTTC
CASSLAAGHGYTF
>TRBV28|-|TRBJ2-7|TRBD2
TGTGCCAGCGCGGGACTAGCTTACGAGCAGTACTTC
CASAGLAYEQYF
>TRBV19|once|TRBJ1-5|TRBD1
TGTGCCACCTCGAGGGGGCACAATCAGCCCCAGCATTTT
CATSRGHNQPQHF
>TRBV6-5|-|TRBJ2-5|-
TGTGCCAGCAGTTCAGGGGAAACGGAGACCCAGTACTTC
CASSSGETETQYF
>TRBV30|-|TRBJ2-3|TRBD2
TGTGCCTGGAGTGCTAGCGGGACCACAGATACGCAGTATTTT
CAWSASGTTDTQYF